Reported below is one T cell receptor beta chain. This clonotype came up a few times. It lacks a known antigen. Per-nucleotide qualities are absent, and no much larger clonotype sits a single base away. From the cysteine through the phenylalanine, the CDR3 covers 13 amino acids. Solely the CDR3 DNA is kept, with 39 bases framed from the first base. The V end gives up 4 bases and the J end 3 bases, leaving 1 base in the junction not matched to a gene. CDR1 MNHEY and CDR2 SMNVEV are derived from the germline V gene (reference sequence). This specimen comes from a study of early T cells in non-severe SARS-CoV-2 infection (dated by TCRdb to the early 2020s). A note on the overall study: TCR sequencing used bulk RNA from unsorted whole blood, so alpha and beta chains could not be paired.

Broader findings and caveats from the paper: VDJdb matching was skewed toward anti-spike CD8 responses and likely underestimated virus-specific expansions by missing private and CD4 specificities.

Set within a cohort of healthcare workers in London, UK, this nested case-control study involved weekly PCR testing of nasopharyngeal swabs along with blood sampling. Healthcare workers were enrolled in the week of the UK lockdown, from 23 to 31 March 2020, and were followed every week for up to about 15 weeks. To prepare the library, 5' RACE was applied. The sequencing machine was a NextSeq 500. The TCR library protocol attached unique molecular identifiers to individual cDNA molecules to correct for sequencing error and PCR bias. Both TCR alpha and beta chains were sequenced, and tight co-correlation was observed between alpha and beta sequence abundances in each sample. The original methods were these. Decombinator V4 was used to annotate the V gene, J gene and CDR3 of the TCR sequences. TCRs were defined as expanded if a significant change between any two time points was detected under a Poisson model with p below 0.0001. TCR abundances were normalised to the total number of TCRs sequenced per sample and expressed as counts per million. TRAV1-2 paired with TRAJ12, TRAJ20 or TRAJ33 defined MAIT TCRs, while TRAV10 paired with TRAJ18 defined iNKT TCRs. VDJdb, accessed on 1 November 2021, was searched for TCRs annotated for CMV, EBV and SARS-CoV-2, and TCRs annotated for more than one antigen were excluded. In-frame beta chains were kept once TCRdb had trimmed the public reads at Q25 with fastp and called clones with MiXCR. Identical CDR3 protein sequences are pooled into one entry, listed with their most common genes and DNA. The V and J calls and clone size come from TCRdb's table, not from the authors' own analysis. The sample includes 65,000 to 95,000 distinct CDR3 sequences, with roughly a sixth observed a single time. Around 2.6% of the sample is in the top ten clones.

Recombination joined TRBV27 with TRBJ1-1; TRBD1 fits 8 bases in the junction. The sequenced sample consisted of whole blood. This clonotype originated in an adult who was a healthcare worker with PCR-confirmed SARS-CoV-2 infection or an uninfected control (not recorded which). The nucleotides read TGTGCCAGCAGTTGGACAGGGTACACTGAAGCTTTCTTT. This yields the protein CASSWTGYTEAFF.